Sequencing of this TCR beta chain was carried out in a study of beta chain features in type 1 diabetes. Whole-study results and caveats: Shortening of TCRB CDR3s, moderate but significant, appeared in all four CD4+ subsets of Type 1 diabetes patients.

Sequenced material consisted of expressed TCRB transcripts (all of the isolated RNA was reverse transcribed). The table came from immunoSEQ multiplex PCR; TCRdb's copy has only in-frame clones and leaves some out. This table has more than 550,000 clones, around 15% appearing once. The germline V gene has CDR1 SGHDT and CDR2 YYEEEE. This CDR3 contains 14 residues. V was shortened by 4 bases and J by 1 base, with 11 bases between the two germline ends. As regards this clone: Antigen unknown.

Material: naive CD4+ T cells from blood. The clonotype was recovered from a man between 18 and 29 years old with type 1 diabetes. The chain uses TRBV5-6 and TRBJ2-5, with a tentative D call TRBD1 (6 bases). CDR3 in DNA: TGTGCCAGCAGCGACCGGGACACCCAAGAGACCCAGTACTTC. Its translation: CASSDRDTQETQYF.